This entry lists 13 T cell receptor beta chains sequenced from one sample in a study of control samples from healthy donors and cancer patients. Profiled with immunoSEQ multiplex PCR; TCRdb holds only in-frame clones, not every one. The table includes tens of thousands of clones, about 88% detected once. Sequenced sample: blood. The receptors shown here come from an older woman in good health.

This clone was recorded a few times. The chain employs TRBV30 and TRBJ2-7; D perhaps matches TRBD1 (6 bases). The germline V gene has CDR1 GTSNPN and CDR2 SVGIG (reference sequence). The CDR3 is 14 amino acids. V gave up 2 bases and J gave up 6 bases, with 17 bases separating them. Here the CDR3 reads CAWSRTDSRGEQYF. In DNA, the CDR3 is TGTGCCTGGAGTCGGACAGATTCTAGGGGCGAGCAGTACTTC.

This chain joins TRBV28 and TRBJ2-7; 8 positions match TRBD2. The V gene's germline CDR1 is MDHEN and CDR2 SYDVKM. The CDR3 has 15 amino acids. The V segment lost 8 bases and the J segment 0 bases; nucleotides outside the gene matches: 9. This CDR3 reads CASRGGSGISYEQYF. The CDR3 nucleotides read TGTGCCAGCCGAGGGGGTAGCGGGATCTCCTACGAGCAGTACTTC.

This chain links TRBV5-1 with TRBJ1-2, with D tentatively TRBD1 (5 bases). Trimming took 1 base from V and 3 from J, leaving 13 bases between them. CDR3 length: 15 amino acids. The germline CDR1 and CDR2 sequences are SGHRS and YFSETQ. CDR3 protein: CASSLSGQPHYGYTF. For the CDR3, the DNA is TGCGCCAGCAGCTTGAGCGGACAACCGCACTATGGCTACACCTTC.

The V gene is TRBV25-1, the J gene TRBJ2-3; 7 bases align to TRBD2. There are 15 residues in the CDR3. Per the germline V gene, CDR1 is MGHDK and CDR2 is SYGVNS. V lost 4 bases to trimming and J lost 1 base; unmatched junction nucleotides: 5. This CDR3 is CASSGSGIGTDTQYF. For the CDR3, the DNA is TGTGCCAGCAGTGGCAGCGGGATCGGCACAGATACGCAGTATTTT.

The gene calls are TRBV18 and TRBJ2-1; 8 bases are shared with TRBD2. Germline V gives CDR1 KGHSH, CDR2 LQKENI. The CDR3 contains 14 residues. V dropped 6 bases and J dropped 5; count of bases not matched to a gene: 6. In nucleotides, the CDR3 is TGTGCCAGCTCTGTAGTAGCGGGAAACAATGAGCAGTTCTTC. Protein: CASSVVAGNNEQFF.

The sample holds one count of this clone. This chain connects TRBV5-6 to TRBJ1-1, with 11 bases that match TRBD1. CDR1 SGHDT and CDR2 YYEEEE come from the germline V gene. Losses at the gene ends were 2 bases for V and 5 bases for J; bases not matched to a gene: 8. The CDR3 contains 16 residues. In nucleotides, the CDR3 is TGTGCCAGCAGCTTATTAGGACAGGGGGCTAGGACTGAAGCTTTCTTT. Amino acids: CASSLLGQGARTEAFF. The whole variable domain, remainder taken from reference TRBV5-6 and TRBJ1-1, is DAGVTQSPTHLIKTRGQQVTLRCSPKSGHDTVSWYQQALGQGPQFIFQYYEEEERQRGNFPDRFSGHQFPNYSSELNVNALLLGDSALYLCASSLLGQGARTEAFFGQGTRLTVV.

The J gene is TRBJ1-6, the V gene TRBV6-1; D uncertain. V was pared by 1 base and J by 7 bases, with 8 bases between. The CDR3 has 14 amino acids. In germline, CDR1 is MNHNS, CDR2 SASEGT. CDR3 residues: CASSEDYINSPLHF. CDR3 nucleotide sequence: TGTGCCAGCAGTGAAGATTACATCAATTCACCCCTCCACTTT.

The rearrangement links TRBV7-9 to TRBJ2-5; TRBD2 aligns across 7 bases. Germline V gene lookup returns CDR1 SEHNR and CDR2 FQNEAQ (reference sequence). The CDR3 loop spans 16 amino acids. Trimming took 4 bases from V and 5 from J; bases not matched to a gene: 13. This chain's CDR3 is CASSSRRLADRETQYF. CDR3 bases: TGTGCCAGCAGCTCTCGGCGGCTAGCGGACCGGGAGACCCAGTACTTC.

J is TRBJ1-5 and V is TRBV23-1; 8 positions agree with TRBD1. TRBV23-1 carries the ORF label, with uncertain function. The CDR3 spans 20 residues. V lost 0 bases, J lost 0 bases, and 13 bases stayed unmatched. The CDR3 sequence: CASSQSGGTGGHLSNQPQHF. CDR3 nucleotide sequence: TGCGCCAGCAGTCAATCGGGGGGGACAGGAGGCCACCTTAGCAATCAGCCCCAGCATTTT.

The gene calls are TRBV2 and TRBJ1-2, with D maybe TRBD1 (5 bases). CDR3 size: 14 residues. Trimming left V 1 base short and J 6 bases short, with 12 bases between. Germline CDR1 and CDR2: SNHLY and FYNNEI. The chain's CDR3 is CASSEDGAGNGYTF. DNA of the CDR3: TGTGCCAGCAGTGAAGACGGGGCTGGGAATGGCTACACCTTC.

The rearrangement joins TRBV6-5 to TRBJ2-3; tentative D call: TRBD2 (5 bases). The CDR3 consists of 15 residues. Per germline, CDR1 MNHEY and CDR2 SVGAGI. With 1 base removed from V and 2 bases from J, the gap between germline ends came to 10 bases. The chain's CDR3 is CASSYFGEPTDTQYF. The CDR3 nucleotides are TGTGCCAGCAGTTACTTCGGGGAACCCACAGATACGCAGTATTTT.

V usage is TRBV5-1 and J usage is TRBJ1-1; the D is unclear. This CDR3 has 14 residues. V was pared by 0 bases and J by 6 bases, with 12 bases between. CDR1 is SGHRS, CDR2 YFSETQ, per germline. The CDR3 DNA reads TGCGCCAGCAGCTTGGCCGCGGATGTGGCTGAAGCTTTCTTT. Translation gives CASSLAADVAEAFF. The full variable domain, its missing parts supplied by reference TRBV5-1 and TRBJ1-1, is KAGVTQTPRYLIKTRGQQVTLSCSPISGHRSVSWYQQTPGQGLQFLFEYFSETQRNKGNFPGRFSGRQFSNSRSEMNVSTLELGDSALYLCASSLAADVAEAFFGQGTRLTVV.

The rearrangement uses TRBV30 and TRBJ1-1, with 7 bases aligning to TRBD1. CDR3 size: 16 residues. Germline V gene sequence: CDR1 GTSNPN, CDR2 SVGIG (reference sequence). Trimming removed 1 base from V and 0 bases from J; junction bases left unmatched: 8. The CDR3 sequence: CAWSGMGQYMNTEAFF. CDR3 coding DNA: TGTGCCTGGAGTGGGATGGGACAGTACATGAACACTGAAGCTTTCTTT.